Listed below are T cell receptor beta chains from one sample, sequenced in a study of T cells expressing NK-cell markers. For each CDR3 protein, TCRdb gives one entry from its re-call of the 5' RACE reads, without DNA. The sample data list about 410,000 distinct CDR3 sequences. Sequencing was carried out using blood T cells: a sorted CD56 or NKG2C T cell subset, CD4+ or CD8+ T cells, or bulk PBMC T cells (not recorded which). These receptors were collected from a woman aged 45-65 years in good health. Each CDR3 is given with its conserved first and last residue.

v_gene	j_gene	CDR3aa
TRBV7-9	TRBJ2-7	CASSPGQGEEQYF
TRBV29-1	TRBJ2-3	CSVEPDGQFTQYF
TRBV5-1	TRBJ2-2	CASSFVQLAGGPTGELFF
TRBV7-2	TRBJ2-7	CASSLLAFTYEQYF
TRBV15	TRBJ2-5	CATSKAELKTQYF
TRBV4-1	TRBJ1-1	CASSLPDRPNTEAFF
TRBV7-9	TRBJ2-1	CASSSSRGEQFF
TRBV27	TRBJ1-2	CASGNRARGYTF
TRBV18	TRBJ2-1	CASSPRTGSDNEQFF
TRBV10-3	TRBJ1-4	CAIGHTTGGEKLFF
TRBV20-1	TRBJ1-2	CSAVVGRLHGYTF
TRBV5-1	TRBJ2-3	CASSRGGPEDTQYF
TRBV14	TRBJ1-1	CASSRPLGDLEAFF
TRBV5-1	TRBJ1-1	CASNGGSEAFF
TRBV12-3/TRBV12-4	TRBJ2-1	CASSFPLGAGKSYNEQFF
TRBV24-1	TRBJ2-2	CATSDPDATLANTGELFF
TRBV20-1	TRBJ2-1	CSATAILPYEQFF
TRBV24-1	TRBJ2-7	CATSATEPPYEQYF
TRBV10-3	TRBJ2-2	CAISTGTTGGELFF
TRBV6-5	TRBJ2-3	CASSGTSSSTDTQYF
TRBV9	TRBJ2-2	CASSGHSNTGELFF
TRBV9	TRBJ1-1	CASSVVAGAMGTEAFF
TRBV30	TRBJ1-2	CAWSPGFAYGYTF
TRBV19	TRBJ1-5	CASSIEPSGGPQHF
TRBV12-3/TRBV12-4	TRBJ2-1	CASSLGAGGPYGEQFF
TRBV7-8	TRBJ2-7	CASSSPGPLRGEQYF
TRBV6-2/TRBV6-3	TRBJ2-1	CASSYLLRGDGYNEQFF
TRBV11-2	TRBJ2-5	CASSRLGVETQYF
TRBV11-2	TRBJ2-7	CASSLENRARYEQYF
TRBV7-6	TRBJ2-1	CASSLVGGGNYNEQFF
TRBV6-6	TRBJ2-7	CASSQTQGRGIEQYF
TRBV6-5	TRBJ2-5	CASKGEGRKTQYF
TRBV6-6	TRBJ2-1	CASREGDGSYNEQFF
TRBV3-1	TRBJ2-3	CASSQVTAGRTDTQYF
TRBV7-2	TRBJ2-2	CASIDPLAGGPSGELFF
TRBV4-1	TRBJ2-1	CASSQDLRRDNEQFF
TRBV19	TRBJ2-1	CASSTPGRRGFF